This entry features one T cell receptor beta chain sequence. This sample is part of a study of blood T cell repertoires in COVID-19. TCRdb keeps only in-frame clones here, not all; method: immunoSEQ multiplex PCR. This repertoire shows 100,000 to 150,000 clones, 75% to 90% found once; its top ten account for more than 15%. This receptor was obtained from a man aged 45-60 years with active or convalescent COVID-19. Material: peripheral blood.

CDR3 nucleotide sequence: TGTGCCTGGAGTGTACTGGTTGAGACCCAGTACTTC. Translation: CAWSVLVETQYF. The V call is TRBV30, the J call TRBJ2-5, with D uncertain. The CDR3 sequence is 12 residues long. Germline lookup yields CDR1 GTSNPN and CDR2 SVGIG (reference sequence). Deletions cut 0 bases from V and 5 bases from J, with 7 bases between.